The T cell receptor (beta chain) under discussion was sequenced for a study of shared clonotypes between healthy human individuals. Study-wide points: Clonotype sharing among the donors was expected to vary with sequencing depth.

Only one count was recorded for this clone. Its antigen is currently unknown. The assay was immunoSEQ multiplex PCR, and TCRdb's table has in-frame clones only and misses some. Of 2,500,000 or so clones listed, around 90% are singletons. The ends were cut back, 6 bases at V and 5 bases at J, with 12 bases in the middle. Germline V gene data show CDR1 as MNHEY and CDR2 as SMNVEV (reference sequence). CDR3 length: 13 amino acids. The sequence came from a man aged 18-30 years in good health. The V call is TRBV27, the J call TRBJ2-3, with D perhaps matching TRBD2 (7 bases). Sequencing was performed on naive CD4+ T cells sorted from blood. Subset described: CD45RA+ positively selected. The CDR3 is CASRLGGRDTQYF. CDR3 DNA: TGTGCCAGCAGGTTGGGGGGGCGAGATACGCAGTATTTT.